Below are 30 T cell receptor beta chains sequenced from a single sample in a study of T cell changes during pregnancy in multiple sclerosis (dated by TCRdb to the late 2010s). Receptors were amplified or captured by the immunoSEQ multiplex PCR assay. In TCRdb, the immuneACCESS table is reduced to in-frame sequences with V and J assigned. These tables do not hold every clone; where another copy was compared, an unresolved V gene accounts for under half, and the others remain unexplained. This sample holds over 50,000 clones; around nine tenths were observed only once. About 5.2% of the sample belongs to the ten largest clones. The sample was peripheral blood from another person, used as feeder cells. The receptors stem from a human donor whose cells served as feeder cells for cultures in a pregnancy study.

The gene calls are TRBV30 and TRBJ2-1, with 12 nucleotides matching TRBD2. V was pared by 0 bases and J by 0 bases, with 6 bases of the junction left unmatched. The CDR3 spans 18 residues. The germline CDR1 and CDR2 sequences are GTSNPN and SVGIG (reference sequence). The CDR3 DNA is TGTGCCTGGAGTGTAAGAACTAGCGGGGGGTTCTCCTACAATGAGCAGTTCTTC. Encoded protein: CAWSVRTSGGFSYNEQFF.

The chain has TRBV29-1 and TRBJ2-3; D perhaps matches TRBD2 (6 bases). The V end lost 3 bases, the J end lost 0 bases, and 10 bases lay between the germline ends. The CDR3 length is 14 residues. The germline V gene has CDR1 SQVTM and CDR2 ANQGSEA. CDR3 DNA sequence: TGCAGCGTTGAGGGCGGGATAAGCACAGATACGCAGTATTTT. It is translated as CSVEGGISTDTQYF.

Note on this clone: Other nucleotide sequences in the sample specify the same CDR3. CDR3 sequence reads: CASSQDRGYEQYF. The CDR3 DNA reads as TGCGCCAGCAGCCAAGATCGAGGGTACGAGCAGTACTTC. The chain uses TRBV4-3 and TRBJ2-7; possible D gene TRBD2, 5 bases. V was cut by 0 bases and J by 4 bases, with 7 bases left in between. Germline CDR1 and CDR2: LGHNA and YSLEER. This CDR3 is built from 13 residues.

V gene TRBV2 combines with J gene TRBJ2-1, with a possible D match to TRBD2 (5 bases). CDR3 length: 12 amino acids. The V end was cut by 5 bases, the J end by 5 bases, with 7 bases between. In germline, CDR1 is SNHLY, CDR2 FYNNEI. The CDR3 sequence: CASSRGNNEQFF. Here the CDR3 DNA reads TGTGCCAGCAGTCGGGGAAACAATGAGCAGTTCTTC. The full variable domain, with the rest looked up from reference TRBV2 and TRBJ2-1, is EPEVTQTPSHQVTQMGQEVILRCVPISNHLYFYWYRQILGQKVEFLVSFYNNEISEKSEIFDDQFSVERPDGSNFTLKIRSTKLEDSAMYFCASSRGNNEQFFGPGTRLTVL.

The chain employs TRBV5-1 and TRBJ2-1; D perhaps matches TRBD2 (5 bases). The ends were cut back, 5 bases at V and 7 bases at J, with 19 bases in the middle. The CDR3 contains 15 residues. Per the germline V gene, CDR1 is SGHRS and CDR2 is YFSETQ. CDR3 region: CASRRTAESGNEQFF. The CDR3 nucleotides read TGCGCCAGCAGGCGGACTGCGGAGTCCGGGAATGAGCAGTTCTTC. Filled out from reference TRBV5-1 and TRBJ2-1, the complete variable domain reads KAGVTQTPRYLIKTRGQQVTLSCSPISGHRSVSWYQQTPGQGLQFLFEYFSETQRNKGNFPGRFSGRQFSNSRSEMNVSTLELGDSALYLCASRRTAESGNEQFFGPGTRLTVL.

The chain combines TRBV28 with TRBJ2-1; D possibly matches TRBD1 or TRBD2 (6 bases each). V lost 1 base and J 4 bases, leaving 11 bases between the germline ends. This CDR3 has 15 residues. The germline V gene encodes CDR1 MDHEN and CDR2 SYDVKM. CDR3 sequence reads: CASSLLTGAYNEQFF. The CDR3 DNA reads TGTGCCAGCAGTTTATTAACGGGGGCGTACAATGAGCAGTTCTTC.

The sample holds one count of this clone. The chain couples TRBV7-2 to TRBJ2-7, with 7 bases matching TRBD1. CDR3 length equals 16 residues. V lost 1 base to trimming and J lost 0 bases; unmatched junction nucleotides: 6. CDR1 is SGHTA and CDR2 is FQGNSA in the germline V gene. The CDR3 nucleotides are TGTGCCAGCAGCTTAGTGACGGGACAGAGCTCCTACGAGCAGTACTTC. It translates to CASSLVTGQSSYEQYF.

In DNA, the CDR3 is TGCGCCAGCGGGCCGGGACAGGGATACGAGCAGTACTTC. Amino acid sequence: CASGPGQGYEQYF. V is TRBV5-1 and J is TRBJ2-7; 9 nucleotides align to TRBD1. Trimming cost V 7 bases and J 4 bases; bases outside gene matches: 6. This CDR3 comprises 13 residues. Germline V gene data show CDR1 as SGHRS and CDR2 as YFSETQ.

This chain uses TRBV6-5 with TRBJ1-1, with D possibly matching TRBD1 (6 bases). The length of the CDR3 is 13 residues. With 2 bases removed from V and 7 bases from J, the gap between germline ends came to 11 bases. Germline V gene sequence: CDR1 MNHEY, CDR2 SVGAGI. The CDR3 nucleotides read TGTGCCAGCAGTTACCGGGGGGGCCGTGAAGCTTTCTTT. This codes for CASSYRGGREAFF.

This clone has just one count. The rearrangement joins TRBV6-6 to TRBJ2-5; 8 bases fit TRBD2. CDR1 and CDR2 (germline): MNHNY, SVGAGI (reference sequence). The CDR3 length is 14 residues. Trimming took 6 bases from V and 3 from J; bases not matched to a gene: 6. The CDR3 DNA reads as TGTGCCAGCAGGAATTCACTAGCGGAAGAGACCCAGTACTTC. It specifies CASRNSLAEETQYF.

The V and J genes are TRBV5-6 and TRBJ1-3; D is unresolved. V gave up 4 bases and J gave up 0 bases, with 11 bases separating them. Germline CDR1 is SGHDT and CDR2 is YYEEEE. The CDR3 runs to 15 residues. This CDR3 reads CASSLASFSGNTIYF. The CDR3 DNA sequence: TGTGCCAGCAGCCTTGCGTCTTTCTCTGGAAACACCATATATTTT.

This chain connects TRBV30 to TRBJ2-7; D remains ambiguous. Trimming took off 1 base at V and 12 bases at J, with 16 bases between the two ends. Germline-derived CDR1 and CDR2 are GTSNPN and SVGIG (reference sequence). The CDR3 loop spans 12 amino acids. The CDR3 protein is CAWSASGRLRYF. CDR3 nucleotide sequence: TGTGCCTGGAGTGCTTCAGGACGCCTTAGGTACTTC.

This chain joins TRBV9 and TRBJ1-1, with TRBD1 matching 7 bases. The CDR3 totals 14 residues. Germline CDR1 and CDR2: SGDLS and YYNGEE. V gave up 0 bases and J gave up 4 bases; unmatched junction bases: 3. The CDR3 bases are TGTGCCAGCAGCGTAGGACAGGGCCGCACTGAAGCTTTCTTT. This sequence encodes CASSVGQGRTEAFF.

This clone was recorded only once. V gene TRBV2 combines with J gene TRBJ1-2; D ambiguous. The V and J ends lost 10 bases and 4 bases respectively, with 7 bases between them. Germline V gene lookup returns CDR1 SNHLY and CDR2 FYNNEI. CDR3 length equals 10 residues. The CDR3 DNA follows: TGTGCCATCTCAGGCTATGGCTACACCTTC. It codes for CAISGYGYTF.

The chain has TRBV19 and TRBJ2-6; TRBD2 is a possible D gene (5 bases). CDR3 size: 19 residues. Germline V gene data show CDR1 as LNHDA and CDR2 as SQIVND (reference sequence). CDR3 DNA: TGTGCGACTAAGTCCCCCCTGTCGCCTTGGGACTCTGGGGCCAACGTCCTGACTTTC. It is translated as CATKSPLSPWDSGANVLTF.

The gene calls are TRBV7-3 and TRBJ2-1; D is ambiguous. The CDR3 is 13 residues long. V was trimmed by 3 bases and J by 7 bases, leaving 10 bases between them. Germline CDR1 is SGHTA and CDR2 is FQGTGA. DNA of the CDR3: TGTGCCAGCAGCTTTCGCTCTGGGAATGAGCAGTTCTTC. Translation gives CASSFRSGNEQFF.

The V gene is TRBV28, the J gene TRBJ2-1; the match to TRBD2 covers 9 bases. V lost 8 bases, J lost 9 bases, and 11 bases stayed unmatched. Germline assignment: CDR1 MDHEN and CDR2 SYDVKM. The length of the CDR3 is 14 residues. CDR3 DNA sequence: TGTGCCAGCGATTTAGCGGGGGCGTCCGGTGAGCAGTTCTTC. Its translation: CASDLAGASGEQFF.

CDR3 loop: CASSEDSGINTGELFF. In nucleotides, the CDR3 is TGTGCCAGCAGTGAAGATAGCGGGATTAACACCGGGGAGCTGTTTTTT. The chain joins TRBV2 to TRBJ2-2; TRBD2 matches 8 bases. The CDR3 extends over 16 amino acids. J was trimmed by 2 bases and V by 1 base; bases with no gene match: 3. CDR1 and CDR2 from the germline V gene are SNHLY and FYNNEI. The full variable domain, its missing parts supplied by reference TRBV2 and TRBJ2-2, is EPEVTQTPSHQVTQMGQEVILRCVPISNHLYFYWYRQILGQKVEFLVSFYNNEISEKSEIFDDQFSVERPDGSNFTLKIRSTKLEDSAMYFCASSEDSGINTGELFFGEGSRLTVL.

The chain joins TRBV15 to TRBJ2-7, with 11 bases fitting TRBD1. The germline CDR1 and CDR2 sequences are LNHNV and YYDKDF (reference sequence). The CDR3 is 15 amino acids. V lost 5 bases, J lost 4 bases, and 7 bases stayed unmatched. CDR3 coding DNA: TGTGCCACCAGCGTACGGACAGGGGGCCTATACGAGCAGTACTTC. Translated: CATSVRTGGLYEQYF.

V usage is TRBV7-9 and J usage is TRBJ2-1, with D possibly TRBD1 on 5 matching bases. V lost 5 bases to trimming and J lost 9 bases, with 11 bases between them. The CDR3 is 12 amino acids. CDR1 and CDR2 from the germline V gene are SEHNR and FQNEAQ (reference sequence). As DNA, the CDR3 is TGTGCCAGCAGCCACAGGACGGTTGAGCAGTTCTTC. This sequence encodes CASSHRTVEQFF.

This rearrangement joins TRBV27 to TRBJ1-1; D not resolved. Between the trimmed V and J ends, which lost 0 bases and 1 base, there was a span of 21 bases. CDR1 and CDR2 from the germline V gene are MNHEY and SMNVEV (reference sequence). The CDR3 totals 19 residues. The CDR3: CASSLSFGVRGGGNTEAFF. CDR3 in DNA: TGTGCCAGCAGTTTATCGTTCGGGGTCCGGGGAGGTGGGAACACTGAAGCTTTCTTT.

This sequence joins TRBV7-9 and TRBJ1-5, with D hard to call. The CDR3 has 13 residues. Germline V lookup: CDR1 SEHNR, CDR2 FQNEAQ (reference sequence). Trimming pared 3 bases from V and 7 bases from J, leaving 10 bases between. CDR3 residues: CASSLGSGQPQHF. CDR3 coding DNA: TGTGCCAGCAGCTTGGGGTCGGGGCAGCCCCAGCATTTT.

The rearrangement links TRBV4-1 to TRBJ2-7; 9 positions agree with TRBD1. The CDR3 is made up of 16 amino acids. V lost 4 bases, J lost 4 bases, and 11 bases stayed unmatched. The germline V gene encodes CDR1 MGHRA and CDR2 YSYEKL. CDR3 nucleotides: TGCGCCAGCAGCCCCCGGGACAGGGAAACCCTGTACGAGCAGTACTTC. Amino acids: CASSPRDRETLYEQYF.

The chain is built from TRBV6-5 and TRBJ2-5; no clear D gene. The CDR3 length is 14 residues. Germline CDR1 and CDR2: MNHEY and SVGAGI. V gave up 2 bases and J gave up 2 bases, with 9 bases separating them. The CDR3 spells CASSYATKQETQYF. CDR3 coding DNA: TGTGCCAGCAGTTACGCAACGAAACAAGAGACCCAGTACTTC.

This clone was seen a handful of times. The chain employs TRBV2 and TRBJ1-5; 11 bases map to TRBD1. There are 19 residues in the CDR3. V gave up 4 bases and J gave up 1 base; unmatched junction bases: 12. Germline loops: CDR1 SNHLY, CDR2 FYNNEI. CDR3 residues: CASSGRDRGSTVSNQPQHF. The CDR3 region has the DNA TGTGCCAGCAGTGGAAGGGACAGGGGGTCGACCGTGAGCAATCAGCCCCAGCATTTT.

The V gene is TRBV7-8, the J gene TRBJ1-5; TRBD1 matches at 9 bases. CDR3 length: 15 amino acids. Looked up from germline, CDR1 is SGHVS and CDR2 is FQNEAQ. V lost 5 bases, J lost 4 bases, and 6 bases stayed unmatched. CDR3 residues: CASSKDRGGNQPQHF. The CDR3 DNA reads as TGTGCCAGCAGCAAGGACAGGGGAGGGAATCAGCCCCAGCATTTT.

The chain has TRBV6-6 and TRBJ1-4; D is ambiguous. This CDR3 has 13 residues. Trimming removed 7 bases from V and 4 bases from J, with 10 bases in between. From germline, CDR1 is MNHNY and CDR2 SVGAGI (reference sequence). CDR3 in amino acids: CASTPRSNEKLFF. In DNA, the CDR3 is TGTGCCAGCACCCCTCGGAGTAATGAAAAACTGTTTTTT.

This rearrangement joins TRBV6-1 to TRBJ1-2, with D tentatively TRBD1 (5 bases). Looked up from germline, CDR1 is MNHNS and CDR2 is SASEGT. This CDR3 has 16 residues. V lost 4 bases and J lost 4, with 19 bases in between. CDR3 sequence reads: CASSVPGGRSSYGYTF. CDR3 in DNA: TGTGCCAGCAGTGTCCCTGGGGGTCGTTCTAGCTATGGCTACACCTTC.

The CDR3 loop is CASSLVGAGLGGNTEAFF. The DNA of the CDR3 is TGTGCCAGTAGTCTGGTTGGGGCAGGGCTCGGCGGGAACACTGAAGCTTTCTTT. The chain recombines TRBV19 with TRBJ1-1, with D perhaps TRBD1 (5 bases). Between the trimmed V and J ends, which lost 5 bases and 1 base, there was a span of 23 bases. Looked up from germline, CDR1 is LNHDA and CDR2 is SQIVND (reference sequence). CDR3 length: 18 amino acids.

This clone was found once. The V call is TRBV6-1, the J call TRBJ1-1; tentatively, D is TRBD1 (6 bases). CDR3 length equals 14 residues. Germline values: CDR1 MNHNS, CDR2 SASEGT. Trimming pared 9 bases from V and 4 bases from J, leaving 18 bases between. CDR3 sequence: CASKRAGVGTEAFF. CDR3 coding DNA: TGTGCCAGTAAGAGGGCAGGGGTCGGCACTGAAGCTTTCTTT.